Each of the 27 T cell receptor beta chains below was sequenced from the same sample in a study of blood T cell repertoires in COVID-19. TCRdb's copy holds only in-frame clones and misses some; the assay was immunoSEQ multiplex PCR. Of 80,000 or so clones in the sample, about 68% were seen once. The sequencing input was peripheral blood. These receptors all stem from a man aged 50 to 60 with active or convalescent COVID-19.

This clone came up a few times. The chain has TRBV7-6 and TRBJ2-5; TRBD2 aligns across 7 bases. Germline V gene sequence: CDR1 SGHVS, CDR2 FNYEAQ. The CDR3 has 15 residues. J was trimmed by 5 bases and V by 6 bases; bases with no gene match: 12. For the CDR3, the DNA is TGTGCCAGCAGTTCTTGGGGGGGAGATAGGGAGACCCAGTACTTC. It is translated as CASSSWGGDRETQYF. Complete variable domain (other parts from reference TRBV7-6 and TRBJ2-5): GAGVSQSPRYKVTKRGQDVALRCDPISGHVSLYWYRQALGQGPEFLTYFNYEAQQDKSGLPNDRFSAERPEGSISTLTIQRTEQRDSAMYRCASSSWGGDRETQYFGPGTRLLVL.

V and J are TRBV13 and TRBJ2-3; D is unresolved. The CDR3 sequence is 14 residues long. Per the germline V gene, CDR1 is PRHDT and CDR2 is FYEKMQ (reference sequence). V was clipped by 5 bases and J by 1 base, with 10 bases between them. CDR3 amino acids: CASSLSLGTDTQYF. CDR3 DNA sequence: TGTGCCAGCAGCCTAAGTCTTGGCACAGATACGCAGTATTTT.

The chain couples TRBV19 to TRBJ2-2; 9 bases match TRBD1. The germline V gene encodes CDR1 LNHDA and CDR2 SQIVND (reference sequence). The trim removed 2 bases at V and 6 bases at J, leaving 4 bases unmatched. This CDR3 region has 15 residues. The CDR3 DNA sequence: TGTGCCAGTAGTATATACGGGACAGGGCCCGGGGAGCTGTTTTTT. Residues: CASSIYGTGPGELFF.

V gene TRBV5-1 combines with J gene TRBJ2-7; the match to TRBD1 covers 8 bases. From germline, CDR1 is SGHRS and CDR2 YFSETQ. With V trimmed by 7 bases and J by 4 bases, 10 bases remained unmatched. There are 14 residues in the CDR3. The CDR3 here is CASGGDRGTYEQYF. CDR3 sequence (DNA): TGCGCCAGCGGGGGAGACAGGGGAACATACGAGCAGTACTTC.

V is TRBV5-4 and J is TRBJ1-1; no clear D gene. This CDR3 has 13 residues. The germline V gene has CDR1 SGHNT and CDR2 YYREEE (reference sequence). Trimming took off 6 bases at V and 1 base at J, with 10 bases between the two ends. CDR3: CASKGAENTEAFF. The CDR3 DNA follows: TGTGCCAGCAAGGGAGCAGAGAACACTGAAGCTTTCTTT.

The CDR3 nucleotides read TGTGCCAGCAGCCTTGCCGGGACAGGGTCATGGGGCTACACCTTC. It translates to CASSLAGTGSWGYTF. The V gene is TRBV28, the J gene TRBJ1-2, with TRBD1 matching over 9 bases. V was pared by 6 bases and J by 8 bases, with 13 bases of the junction left unmatched. Looked up from germline, CDR1 is MDHEN and CDR2 is SYDVKM. The CDR3 runs to 15 residues.

The CDR3 DNA follows: TGTGCCAGCAGTTTTACAGGGCCCGGGGAGCTGTTTTTT. Translation gives CASSFTGPGELFF. The chain couples TRBV2 to TRBJ2-2; TRBD1 might be the D (6 bases). Trimming took off 5 bases at V and 6 bases at J, with 10 bases between the two ends. CDR3 length: 13 residues. The germline gives CDR1 SNHLY, CDR2 FYNNEI.

Only a few counts were recorded for this clone. V is TRBV15 and J is TRBJ1-5; the match to TRBD1 covers 8 bases. With 5 bases clipped from V and 9 bases from J, the junction kept 9 bases outside the gene matches. The CDR3 runs to 14 residues. Per germline, CDR1 LNHNV and CDR2 YYDKDF (reference sequence). CDR3 in amino acids: CATSLTGGQTPQHF. The CDR3 DNA is TGTGCCACCAGCTTAACAGGGGGTCAAACGCCCCAGCATTTT.

The chain is built from TRBV28 and TRBJ1-5, with TRBD1 identical over 7 bases. CDR1 is MDHEN, CDR2 SYDVKM, per germline. The ends lost 5 bases at V and 2 bases at J; junction bases unmatched: 9. The CDR3 covers 16 residues. The CDR3 nucleotides read TGTGCCAGCAGTCGCCCAGGGGGAGGTGGCAATCAGCCCCAGCATTTT. The encoded protein is CASSRPGGGGNQPQHF.

This chain links TRBV30 with TRBJ2-6; 9 nucleotides match TRBD1. The CDR3 spans 17 residues. V lost 3 bases, J lost 0 bases, and 6 bases stayed unmatched. Germline CDR1 GTSNPN, CDR2 SVGIG (reference sequence). This chain's CDR3 is CAWRRDRAASGANVLTF. CDR3 sequence (DNA): TGTGCCTGGAGAAGGGACAGGGCGGCCTCTGGGGCCAACGTCCTGACTTTC.

The chain recombines TRBV19 with TRBJ2-1, with 11 bases aligning to TRBD2. From germline, CDR1 is LNHDA and CDR2 SQIVND (reference sequence). The CDR3 has 16 residues. V shed 5 bases, J shed 0 bases, and the junction held 3 bases outside the gene matches. CDR3 in amino acids: CASSRLAGGSYNEQFF. CDR3 bases: TGTGCCAGTAGTCGGCTAGCGGGGGGCTCCTACAATGAGCAGTTCTTC.

The rearrangement joins TRBV11-2 to TRBJ2-1; perhaps TRBD1 as D (5 bases). The CDR3 has 16 residues. Germline values: CDR1 SGHAT, CDR2 FQNNGV. Trimming cost V 1 base and J 6 bases, with 16 bases left between them. CDR3 amino acids: CASSLGSRQGVNEQFF. The CDR3 DNA is TGTGCCAGCAGCTTAGGGTCTCGGCAGGGTGTCAATGAGCAGTTCTTC.

The chain uses TRBV6-5 and TRBJ1-6, with TRBD1 matching over 7 bases. The CDR3 runs 12 residues. The junction had 2 bases not matched to a gene; V was cut back by 6 bases and J by 9 bases. Germline CDR1 and CDR2: MNHEY and SVGAGI. CDR3 nucleotide sequence: TGTGCCAGCAGCGACAGGGTTTCACCCCTCCACTTT. It is translated as CASSDRVSPLHF.

The chain links TRBV2 to TRBJ2-3; 13 nucleotides match TRBD2. Germline CDR1 is SNHLY and CDR2 is FYNNEI. The CDR3 runs 15 residues. The junction had 8 bases not matched to a gene; V was cut back by 6 bases and J by 8 bases. Here the CDR3 reads CASSRTSGGVRTQYF. For the CDR3, the DNA is TGTGCCAGCAGCCGGACTAGCGGGGGCGTGCGTACGCAGTATTTT. Filled out from reference TRBV2 and TRBJ2-3, the complete variable domain reads EPEVTQTPSHQVTQMGQEVILRCVPISNHLYFYWYRQILGQKVEFLVSFYNNEISEKSEIFDDQFSVERPDGSNFTLKIRSTKLEDSAMYFCASSRTSGGVRTQYFGPGTRLTVL.

This clone was found once. DNA for the CDR3: TGTGCCAGCTCAAGACAGGGAGGCTACGAGCAGTACTTC. Translated: CASSRQGGYEQYF. The chain has TRBV18 and TRBJ2-7; TRBD1 is a possible D gene (7 bases). CDR1 KGHSH and CDR2 LQKENI come from the germline V gene. The CDR3 is 13 residues long. V dropped 5 bases and J dropped 3 bases, with 11 bases sitting between them.

Only a few counts were recorded for this clone. CDR3 in amino acids: CASSHAFPGQGLGTDTQYF. The CDR3 DNA follows: TGCGCCAGCAGCCATGCCTTCCCGGGACAGGGGCTGGGGACAGATACGCAGTATTTT. This chain joins TRBV5-1 and TRBJ2-3; 10 nucleotides align to TRBD1. The junction had 17 bases not matched to a gene; V was cut back by 4 bases and J by 3 bases. The CDR3 is 19 amino acids. Germline loops: CDR1 SGHRS, CDR2 YFSETQ.

V and J are TRBV11-2 and TRBJ2-3; 10 positions agree with TRBD1. V shed 1 base and J 4 bases; nucleotides not matched to a gene: 2. This CDR3 has 15 residues. Per the germline V gene, CDR1 is SGHAT and CDR2 is FQNNGV. CDR3 in DNA: TGTGCCAGCAGCTTAGTGACAGGGGGCGCAGATACGCAGTATTTT. Translating it yields CASSLVTGGADTQYF.

V gene TRBV9 combines with J gene TRBJ2-3, with 8 bases matching TRBD2. V trimming: 7 bases; J trimming: 2 bases; junction bases outside the gene matches: 3. The germline V gene encodes CDR1 SGDLS and CDR2 YYNGEE. This CDR3 is 13 amino acids long. In DNA form, the CDR3 reads TGTGCCAGCGCCGGACTAGCCACAGATACGCAGTATTTT. Protein: CASAGLATDTQYF.

The V gene is TRBV7-2, the J gene TRBJ2-1; tentatively, D is TRBD2 (6 bases). This CDR3 contains 17 residues. Germline lookup yields CDR1 SGHTA and CDR2 FQGNSA. Trimming removed 1 base at V and 4 bases at J, with 17 bases between. Here the CDR3 reads CASSLGHGGSGYNEQFF. The CDR3 DNA is TGTGCCAGCAGCTTAGGCCATGGGGGAAGCGGGTACAATGAGCAGTTCTTC.

The chain employs TRBV30 and TRBJ2-2; 7 positions match TRBD2. From germline, CDR1 is GTSNPN and CDR2 SVGIG (reference sequence). This CDR3 comprises 15 residues. V lost 2 bases, J lost 5 bases, and 8 bases stayed unmatched. The CDR3 nucleotides read TGTGCCTGGAGTTGGCAGGGAGGGTGGACCGGGGAGCTGTTTTTT. As protein: CAWSWQGGWTGELFF.

The chain carries TRBV10-2 and TRBJ1-4, with D possibly TRBD1 on 6 matching bases. The V gene lost 7 bases and the J gene lost 8 bases, with 23 bases spanning the gap. This CDR3 is built from 16 residues. Germline CDR1 is WSHSY and CDR2 is SAAADI. CDR3 coding DNA: TGCGCCAGCATGGGGGAAGGGGCAGGGGCTGAAGAAAAACTGTTTTTT. As protein: CASMGEGAGAEEKLFF.

This clone was seen a handful of times. The rearrangement links TRBV5-1 to TRBJ2-7; maybe TRBD2 (7 bases). CDR1 and CDR2 (germline): SGHRS, YFSETQ. V lost 3 bases and J lost 7, with 14 bases in between. This CDR3 is built from 13 residues. This chain's CDR3 is CASSSGGNREQYF. Written as DNA, the CDR3 is TGCGCCAGCAGCTCGGGGGGCAATCGGGAGCAGTACTTC.

V gene TRBV27 combines with J gene TRBJ1-4; tentative D call: TRBD1 (5 bases). With 5 bases removed from V and 0 bases from J, the gap between germline ends came to 7 bases. The CDR3 runs to 14 residues. Germline CDR1 is MNHEY and CDR2 is SMNVEV (reference sequence). The CDR3 sequence is CASSDSSTNEKLFF. In DNA, the CDR3 is TGTGCCAGCAGTGACAGCTCAACTAATGAAAAACTGTTTTTT.

This chain connects TRBV11-3 to TRBJ2-3; 10 bases are a match to TRBD2. The J segment lost 2 bases and the V segment lost 4 bases, leaving 3 bases of the junction unmatched. Per germline, CDR1 SGHNT and CDR2 YENEEA. The CDR3 spans 15 residues. The CDR3 DNA reads as TGTGCCAGCAGCTCGAGCGGGGGGGTCACAGATACGCAGTATTTT. Amino acid sequence: CASSSSGGVTDTQYF.

The chain has TRBV7-8 and TRBJ2-5; weak D call: TRBD2 (5 bases). V was trimmed by 5 bases and J by 5 bases, leaving 15 bases between them. The CDR3 contains 14 residues. Germline V gene lookup returns CDR1 SGHVS and CDR2 FQNEAQ. The CDR3, as DNA: TGTGCCAGCAGCCCTCGGGGAAATCCCGAGACCCAGTACTTC. Its translation: CASSPRGNPETQYF. Filled out from reference TRBV7-8 and TRBJ2-5, the complete variable domain reads GAGVSQSPRYKVAKRGQDVALRCDPISGHVSLFWYQQALGQGPEFLTYFQNEAQLDKSGLPSDRFFAERPEGSVSTLKIQRTQQEDSAVYLCASSPRGNPETQYFGPGTRLLVL.

This clone was found once. The gene calls are TRBV3-1 (or the pseudogene TRBV3-2) and TRBJ2-5; D unresolved. This CDR3 contains 14 residues. Trimming removed 4 bases at V and 5 bases at J, with 14 bases between. Germline V lookup: CDR1 LGHDT, CDR2 YNNKEL (reference sequence). CDR3 coding DNA: TGTGCCAGCAGCCGACGACGGGTTGGGGAGACCCAGTACTTC. Protein product: CASSRRRVGETQYF.

This rearrangement joins TRBV3-1 (or the pseudogene TRBV3-2) to TRBJ2-7; 8 bases fit TRBD1. V lost 5 bases and J lost 2; bases outside the gene matches: 5. CDR3 size: 14 residues. Germline V gives CDR1 LGHDT, CDR2 YNNKEL (reference sequence). The CDR3 loop is CASSSGQGTYEQYF. The CDR3 bases are TGTGCCAGCAGCTCCGGACAGGGAACCTACGAGCAGTACTTC.